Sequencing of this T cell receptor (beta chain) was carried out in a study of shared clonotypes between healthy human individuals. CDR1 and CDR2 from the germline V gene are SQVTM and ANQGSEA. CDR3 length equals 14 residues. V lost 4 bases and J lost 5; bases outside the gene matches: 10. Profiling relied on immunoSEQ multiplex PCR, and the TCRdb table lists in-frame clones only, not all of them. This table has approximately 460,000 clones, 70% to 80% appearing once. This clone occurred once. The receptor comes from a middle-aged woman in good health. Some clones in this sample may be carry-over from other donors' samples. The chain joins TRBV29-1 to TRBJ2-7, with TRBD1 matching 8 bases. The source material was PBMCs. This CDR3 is CSVGQGQKVDEQYF. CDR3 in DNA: TGCAGCGTTGGACAGGGGCAAAAGGTGGACGAGCAGTACTTC.